The 2 T cell receptor beta chains below come from one sample, sequenced in a study of T cells after somatic rescue of genetic block. TCRdb's table, derived via immunoSEQ multiplex PCR, lists solely in-frame clones and lacks some. This table has 100,000 to 120,000 clones, around nine tenths appearing once. The sample comprised peripheral blood mononuclear cells (PBMCs). The receptors were sampled from a woman between 18 and 29 years old.

This chain joins TRBV18 and TRBJ2-1; 8 bases align to TRBD1. The CDR3 extends over 15 amino acids. V lost 3 bases, J lost 2 bases, and 3 bases stayed unmatched. The V gene's germline CDR1 is KGHSH and CDR2 LQKENI. The CDR3, as DNA: TGTGCCAGCTCACCGGGACAGGATACCTACAATGAGCAGTTCTTC. Encoded protein: CASSPGQDTYNEQFF.

This clone occurred once. The genes are TRBV6-6 and TRBJ1-5; 9 bases are a match to TRBD1. The junction had 3 bases not matched to a gene; V was cut back by 7 bases and J by 2 bases. The CDR3 runs to 14 residues. Germline V lookup: CDR1 MNHNY, CDR2 SVGAGI (reference sequence). The DNA for the CDR3 is TGTGCCAGCATGGGACAGGGCCGCAATCAGCCCCAGCATTTT. Protein: CASMGQGRNQPQHF.